This TCR beta chain emerged from a study of T-cell reconstitution after alpha-beta-depleted transplantation in children. Unique molecular identifiers were incorporated when the TCRbeta library was constructed. One entry per CDR3 protein, called by TCRdb with MiXCR from the PCR reads. The table includes about 240,000 distinct CDR3 sequences, roughly 25% detected once. The sample holds many counts of this clonotype. The germline V gene has CDR1 SGHRS and CDR2 YFSETQ. The CDR3 covers 15 residues. V was cut by 4 bases and J by 6 bases, with 20 bases left in between. The specimen was PBMCs, collected before TCRalphabeta/CD19-depleted stem cell transplant. The clonotype comes from a girl aged 2-10 years with Fanconi anemia, due to receive a stem cell transplant. J is TRBJ2-7 and V is TRBV5-1; maybe TRBD1 (6 bases). The CDR3 spells CASSPTSIGGSEQYF. CDR3 DNA: TGCGCCAGCAGCCCGACGTCGATAGGGGGTAGCGAGCAGTACTTC.